These T cell receptor beta chains were read from a single sample in a study of OX40 agonist ivuxolimab in advanced cancers. Data came from immunoSEQ multiplex PCR; TCRdb stores just in-frame clones and leaves some out. Here the sample spans 81,000 or so clones, approximately 94% being singletons. This specimen was CD4+ or CD8+ T cells sorted from blood, taken in a trial of the OX40 agonist ivuxolimab. The receptor set was obtained from an adult with an advanced solid tumor such as melanoma, head and neck, liver or kidney cancer. CDR3s include the opening cysteine and the closing phenylalanine or tryptophan. Fields, in order: J gene, V gene, CDR3 protein.

>TRBJ2-7|TRBV28
CASSLTPLSYEQYF
>TRBJ2-2|TRBV9
CASSVDSGWTGELFF
>TRBJ1-2|TRBV6-5
CASSNSVTGTYGYTF
>TRBJ1-1|TRBV7-2
CASSWGENTEAFF
>TRBJ2-3|TRBV7-7
CASSLGTKLTDTQYF
>TRBJ2-1|TRBV11-2
CASNPDRPYNEQFF
>TRBJ2-7|TRBV28
CASRTSGALGSYEQYF
>TRBJ2-7|TRBV29-1
CSVESSTSRGGGYEQYF
>TRBJ2-1|TRBV9
CASSGVNEQFF
>TRBJ1-2|TRBV4-1
CASSQESSTNYGYTF
>TRBJ1-1|TRBV5-1
CASSLAGGGNTEAFF
>TRBJ2-7|TRBV6-4
CASSDPLEVGLYEQYF
>TRBJ1-1|TRBV7-9
CASSLGGGNTEAFF
>TRBJ2-1|TRBV9
CASSVAASGGPVGNEQFF
>TRBJ2-7|TRBV27
CASSLSNGPEQYF
>TRBJ2-7|TRBV2
CASSESGTSEQYF
>TRBJ1-2|TRBV4-1
CASSQESNLDYGYTF
>TRBJ2-3|TRBV9
CASSVAASPVTDTQYF
>TRBJ2-7|TRBV15
CATSGQGGYEQYF
>TRBJ1-5|TRBV6-1
CASSDDRGAVSNQPQHF
>TRBJ1-1|TRBV27
CASSLGAGTEAFF
>TRBJ2-1|TRBV6-1
CASSEANRLALYNEQFF
>TRBJ1-1|TRBV19
CASTLNGGLYTEAFF
>TRBJ1-2|TRBV4-1
CASSPGQGANYGYTF
>TRBJ2-7|TRBV27
CASSLSGGFVHEQYF
>TRBJ1-1|TRBV7-6
CASSLAFVGTEAFF
>TRBJ2-7|TRBV7-9
CASSFNTGDYEQYF
>TRBJ1-1|TRBV19
CASSISRNTEAFF
>TRBJ2-3|TRBV19
CASTSLSTDTQYF
>TRBJ2-6|TRBV7-1
CASSLRTGQSRANVLTF
>TRBJ2-5|TRBV5-4
CASSFSLGAQETQYF
>TRBJ1-4|TRBV5-1
CASSFGSLSPLGKLFF
>TRBJ1-1|TRBV14
CASSQQGQSNTEAFF
>TRBJ2-2|TRBV6-5
CASSYTAGELFF
>TRBJ2-7|TRBV27
CASSLQFSYEQYF
>TRBJ2-3|TRBV19
CASSIRPLEQYF
>TRBJ1-2|TRBV2
CASSEQTVFF
>TRBJ2-6|TRBV13
CASSLGLGSSGANVLTF
>TRBJ2-2|TRBV5-1
CASSLAEGAAGELFF
>TRBJ1-1|TRBV2
CASSEGTAGWRTEAFF
>TRBJ2-5|TRBV7-3
CASSPLAGISKTQYF
>TRBJ1-2|TRBV19
CASSWSLSIGNGYTF
>TRBJ1-2|TRBV5-1
CASSLHGTRSDGYTF
>TRBJ1-1|TRBV27
CASSGGGLEAFF
>TRBJ2-7|TRBV6-6
CASSTWDGAYEQYF
>TRBJ2-1|TRBV29-1
CSVGGVIPGGAAYNEQFF